The 9 T cell receptor beta chains listed next were all sequenced from one sample in a study of radiotherapy plus CTLA-4 blockade in lung cancer. Sequencing used immunoSEQ multiplex PCR; TCRdb keeps in-frame clones, though not all of them. The repertoire holds 45,000 or so clones, with 55% to 80% as singletons. Sequences were derived from peripheral blood, sampled from a patient treated with radiotherapy plus ipilimumab. The source of these receptors is a human donor with non-small cell lung cancer who had a complete response to radiotherapy plus ipilimumab.

V usage is TRBV9 and J usage is TRBJ1-6; D is ambiguous. This CDR3 has 14 residues. Germline V lookup: CDR1 SGDLS, CDR2 YYNGEE. V was trimmed by 3 bases and J by 10 bases, leaving 14 bases between them. The CDR3 nucleotides are TGTGCCAGCAGCGATGAGGGATTAGGGTCACCCCTCCACTTT. Its protein is CASSDEGLGSPLHF.

This clone has only one observation. The chain recombines TRBV9 with TRBJ2-1; D not certain. The CDR3 sequence is 16 residues long. V shed 0 bases and J shed 3 bases, with 13 bases lying between them. Germline V lookup: CDR1 SGDLS, CDR2 YYNGEE. The CDR3 DNA is TGTGCCAGCAGCGTAGCGGCCAGGCGTCACTACAATGAGCAGTTCTTC. Encoded protein: CASSVAARRHYNEQFF.

This clone was detected only a few times. This chain connects TRBV7-2 to TRBJ2-3; 8 positions match TRBD1. The CDR3 has 15 residues. V lost 5 bases, J lost 5 bases, and 9 bases stayed unmatched. The germline V gene encodes CDR1 SGHTA and CDR2 FQGNSA. The CDR3 here is CASSVQGQGKDTQYF. The DNA of the CDR3 is TGTGCCAGCAGCGTACAAGGACAGGGTAAAGATACGCAGTATTTT.

The rearrangement links TRBV28 to TRBJ2-5, with 13 nucleotides matching TRBD2. The germline gives CDR1 MDHEN, CDR2 SYDVKM. This CDR3 region has 15 residues. V gave up 3 bases and J gave up 9 bases; unmatched junction bases: 7. The CDR3 nucleotides are TGTGCCAGCAGTTTTTCTTGGACTAGCGGGAGTGCCCAGTACTTC. It encodes CASSFSWTSGSAQYF.

V usage is TRBV18 and J usage is TRBJ2-6; 7 positions match TRBD1. This CDR3 is built from 17 residues. With V trimmed by 4 bases and J by 6 bases, 12 bases remained unmatched. Germline lookup yields CDR1 KGHSH and CDR2 LQKENI. CDR3 in amino acids: CASSRDRAAFEANVLTF. CDR3 nucleotides: TGTGCCAGCTCACGAGACAGGGCCGCGTTTGAGGCCAACGTCCTGACTTTC. Using reference TRBV18 and TRBJ2-6 for the parts outside the CDR3, the full variable domain is NAGVMQNPRHLVRRRGQEARLRCSPMKGHSHVYWYRQLPEEGLKFMVYLQKENIIDESGMPKERFSAEFPKEGPSILRIQQVVRGDSAAYFCASSRDRAAFEANVLTFGAGSRLTVL.

The gene calls are TRBV6-5 and TRBJ1-1; TRBD1 matches at 7 bases. The CDR3 spans 12 residues. Trimming cost V 7 bases and J 5 bases; bases outside gene matches: 4. Germline CDR1 reads MNHEY; CDR2 reads SVGAGI. CDR3 nucleotide sequence: TGTGCCAGCAACGAACAGGGGACTGAAGCTTTCTTT. It translates to CASNEQGTEAFF.

This clone has just a few counts. The same CDR3 is also encoded by other DNA sequences in this sample. The genes are TRBV7-6 and TRBJ2-5, with 12 bases lining up with TRBD2. Unmatched junction bases numbered 4, after V lost 4 bases and J lost 1 base. Germline V gene lookup returns CDR1 SGHVS and CDR2 FNYEAQ. CDR3 size: 16 residues. This CDR3 is CASSSRLAGVQETQYF. DNA of the CDR3: TGTGCCAGCAGCTCTCGACTAGCGGGGGTCCAAGAGACCCAGTACTTC. Full variable domain (outside the CDR3, taken from reference TRBV7-6 and TRBJ2-5): GAGVSQSPRYKVTKRGQDVALRCDPISGHVSLYWYRQALGQGPEFLTYFNYEAQQDKSGLPNDRFSAERPEGSISTLTIQRTEQRDSAMYRCASSSRLAGVQETQYFGPGTRLLVL.

This clone was found once. The V and J genes are TRBV10-3 and TRBJ2-7; D remains unclear. Germline V lookup: CDR1 ENHRY, CDR2 SYGVKD. V was clipped by 8 bases and J by 9 bases, with 14 bases between them. CDR3 length: 11 amino acids. The DNA of the CDR3 is TGTGCCATCGGAGCTAGTACGATGCAGTACTTC. Amino acid sequence: CAIGASTMQYF.

The chain recombines TRBV5-1 with TRBJ1-4, with TRBD1 matching over 8 bases. The V gene's germline CDR1 is SGHRS and CDR2 YFSETQ. J gave up 4 bases and V 0 bases, and 5 bases lay outside the gene matches. This CDR3 spans 16 amino acids. CDR3 in amino acids: CASSLGVGQGNEKLFF. DNA for the CDR3: TGCGCCAGCAGCTTGGGTGTCGGACAGGGTAATGAAAAACTGTTTTTT.